The present T cell receptor beta chain was sequenced within a study of T cell responses to AZD1222 COVID-19 vaccine. Germline V gene data show CDR1 as SNHLY and CDR2 as FYNNEI. This CDR3 contains 13 residues. Trimming stripped 7 bases from V and 7 bases from J, with 17 bases between. Data came from immunoSEQ multiplex PCR; TCRdb stores just in-frame clones and leaves some out. Here the sample spans just over 60,000 clones, 76% being singletons. This clone has just one count. Its matching antigen is unknown. Overall study findings and caveats: Among the donors, most were white British and more were female, and clonal diversity was possibly underestimated.

This chain links TRBV2 with TRBJ2-7; TRBD2 is a possible D gene (7 bases). Sequencing used peripheral blood, obtained on day 0 of AZD1222 vaccination. The TCR was taken from an adult in good health. As DNA, the CDR3 is TGTGCCAGCACCCTAGGGGGGGCGCGAGAGCAGTACTTC. This sequence encodes CASTLGGAREQYF.